This section outlines one T cell receptor (beta chain) sequence together with its context. This clonotype was recorded many times. The antigen it recognizes is unknown. No base qualities exist here, and no much larger clone lies one base off it. This entry is derived from a study of neurological immune-mediated disorders (dated by TCRdb to the late 2010s). In the study overall: Among the approximately 34 multiple sclerosis patients, 31 had relapsing-remitting MS and 3 had secondary progressive MS. The approximately 110 TCR-beta libraries included longitudinal samples, technical triplicates and paired sorted CD4+ and CD8+ T-cell subsets alongside PBMC samples. The study compared peripheral blood TCR-beta repertoires of HTLV-I-associated myelopathy (HAM/TSP) patients, multiple sclerosis patients and healthy controls using UMI-based sequencing. The cohort included 60 to 75 subjects: 14 with HAM/TSP, about 34 with multiple sclerosis, and approximately 20 healthy controls. Broad study findings and their caveats: TCR clonal expansion was greatest in HAM/TSP patients and smallest in MS patients, who ranked below even healthy controls. The MS cluster was not associated with any clinical or MRI features, and the authors stated that larger cohorts are needed. In a phylogenetic analysis, the repertoires of 18 out of 34 MS patients fell into a single cluster of related CDR3 sequences, pointing to a possible signature at the repertoire level. Expanded clones from different subjects shared no identical CDR3 amino acid sequences, which suggests that TCR-beta repertoires were private in all groups.

The germline V gene specifies SGHRS as CDR1 and YFSETQ as CDR2. The CDR3 runs 15 amino acids, cysteine and phenylalanine included. Here the CDR3 DNA is all that survives: 45 bases in frame from base 1. V and J are trimmed by 4 bases and 3 bases, and the gene matches miss 6 bases of the junction. To synthesize cDNA, template-switch 5'RACE was performed with a primer carrying a 10-nucleotide random unique molecular identifier so that each TCR transcript was tagged. Over 180 million TCR-beta sequences, covering 15-18 subjects, were produced in each sequencing run. The RNeasy kit was used for extraction of total RNA. The KAPA Real-time Library Amplification kit was used to amplify TCR-beta VDJ regions with primers targeting the TCR constant region and the 5'RACE anchor. Sample indexes and Illumina adaptors were added in a first PCR, and a second PCR then increased library yield. After Ampure bead purification, the TCR product of roughly 650 bp was size-selected on a 2% E-gel SizeSelection system. Library quality was checked on a Bioanalyzer, concentration was measured with Qubit, and libraries were quantified with the Kapa Library Quantification kit before pooling. Paired-end 2 x 150 bp sequencing of the libraries was performed on an Illumina HiSeq 2500. To increase sequence diversity, roughly 24-32% phiX was spiked into each library pool. Concerning the study's data processing: The quality-filtered reads were processed with the UMI-based MiGEC pipeline, whose error correction step removed more than 80% of the raw TCR sequences. IMGT germline references were used for alignment of VDJ genes, and clonotypes were defined by a unique CDR3 amino acid sequence together with V-J genes. Clonal expansion, Shannon diversity and CDR3 relatedness were evaluated with VDJtools (CalcPairwiseDistances, ClusterSamples), while phylogenetic trees were built in CLCbio workbench. Clones with at least 8 unique UMIs were defined as expanded, with this threshold being based on coefficient-of-variation modelling across technical triplicates. Using fastp trimming at Q25 and MiXCR clonotype assembly, TCRdb reanalyzed the public sequencing data and kept in-frame beta chains. Identical CDR3 proteins give one entry, which carries the most common genes and DNA. These V and J calls derive from TCRdb rather than the authors' analysis. This sample is represented by roughly 88,000 distinct CDR3 sequences; around 3.5% of them were singletons. Of the sample, less than 3.5% falls within the top ten clones.

Libraries from unsorted PBMCs were made from 2 million PBMCs kept in RNAlater at -80 degrees C until RNA extraction. Multiple sclerosis patients were enrolled in a US clinical protocol evaluating disease progression by magnetic resonance imaging. Peripheral blood was subjected to Ficoll-Hypaque density gradient centrifugation to isolate PBMCs, which were then cryopreserved in liquid nitrogen. Sequencing input: PBMCs. This clonotype was sampled from a woman aged 45-65 years with multiple sclerosis. The receptor chain draws on TRBV5-1 and TRBJ2-2; TRBD1 lines up with 7 middle nucleotides. The DNA sequence is as follows: TGCGCCAGCAGCCCGCGGACAGGCGACACCGGGGAGCTGTTTTTT. Its translation is CASSPRTGDTGELFF.